These T cell receptor beta chains were read from a single sample in a study of T cells in Graves' hyperthyroidism and ophthalmopathy. A single record per CDR3 protein comes from TCRdb applying MiXCR to the multiplex PCR reads. The profile shows over 120,000 distinct CDR3 sequences, approximately 24% of them singletons. Material for sequencing was blood. These receptor sequences come from a woman in her forties or fifties with Graves' hyperthyroidism that later progressed to Graves' ophthalmopathy. CDR3s include the opening cysteine and the closing phenylalanine or tryptophan. D genes are given only for firm matches. Only part of the rows carry a size: once, few, many, or a class if the clone is expanded.

clone_size: NA; v_call: TRBV28; d_call: NA; j_call: TRBJ1-2; cdr3_nt: TGTGCCAGCAGTTTACGGCCCGGAGGCTATGGCTACACCTTC; cdr3_aa: CASSLRPGGYGYTF
clone_size: many; v_call: TRBV20-1; d_call: NA; j_call: TRBJ2-5; cdr3_nt: TGCAGTGGCAAGGACGGCCCGGAGACCCAGTACTTC; cdr3_aa: CSGKDGPETQYF
clone_size: NA; v_call: TRBV4-1; d_call: NA; j_call: TRBJ2-2; cdr3_nt: TGCGCCAGCAGCCCAGCGTGGACAGCGAACACCGGGGAGCTGTTTTTT; cdr3_aa: CASSPAWTANTGELFF
clone_size: few; v_call: TRBV20-1; d_call: TRBD2; j_call: TRBJ2-3; cdr3_nt: TGCAGTGCTCCCGACCTAGCGGATAACACAGATACGCAGTATTTT; cdr3_aa: CSAPDLADNTDTQYF
clone_size: many; v_call: TRBV2; d_call: NA; j_call: TRBJ1-5; cdr3_nt: TGTGCCAGCAGTGAAGCTCCGGGGGGTGGGCCCCAGCATTTT; cdr3_aa: CASSEAPGGGPQHF
clone_size: few; v_call: TRBV27; d_call: TRBD1; j_call: TRBJ1-5; cdr3_nt: TGTGCCAGCAGACGGACAGGGTGGCAGCCCCAGCATTTT; cdr3_aa: CASRRTGWQPQHF
clone_size: NA; v_call: TRBV5-1; d_call: NA; j_call: TRBJ1-4; cdr3_nt: TGCGCCAGCAGCCCCGTCGGTTGGGACAATGAAAAACTGTTTTTT; cdr3_aa: CASSPVGWDNEKLFF
clone_size: NA; v_call: TRBV7-2; d_call: NA; j_call: TRBJ1-2; cdr3_nt: TGTGCCAGCAGCTTAGGAGGCACCTACAACTATGGCTACACCTTC; cdr3_aa: CASSLGGTYNYGYTF
clone_size: NA; v_call: TRBV6-1; d_call: NA; j_call: TRBJ1-2; cdr3_nt: TGTGCCAGCAGTCCAACAGAGAACTATGGCTACACCTTC; cdr3_aa: CASSPTENYGYTF
clone_size: many; v_call: TRBV5-1; d_call: NA; j_call: TRBJ1-1; cdr3_nt: TGCGCCAGCAGGCGCTTTGAAGCGGACACTGAAGCTTTCTTT; cdr3_aa: CASRRFEADTEAFF
clone_size: few; v_call: TRBV5-8; d_call: NA; j_call: TRBJ1-4; cdr3_nt: TGTGCCAGCAGCCTCCGGGGCCCTAAGGAAAAACTGTTTTTT; cdr3_aa: CASSLRGPKEKLFF
clone_size: many; v_call: TRBV30; d_call: NA; j_call: TRBJ2-7; cdr3_nt: TGTGCCTGGAGTCAGGCCACCGAGCAGTACTTC; cdr3_aa: CAWSQATEQYF
clone_size: NA; v_call: TRBV27; d_call: NA; j_call: TRBJ2-2; cdr3_nt: TGTGCCAGCGGTCTGGACTGGGCCGGGGAGCTGTTTTTT; cdr3_aa: CASGLDWAGELFF
clone_size: many; v_call: TRBV28; d_call: TRBD1; j_call: TRBJ2-7; cdr3_nt: TGTGCCAGCAGTTTAATGGGACAGGGTGTAGGCGAGCAGTACTTC; cdr3_aa: CASSLMGQGVGEQYF
clone_size: many; v_call: TRBV28; d_call: TRBD1; j_call: TRBJ2-7; cdr3_nt: TGTGCCAGCAGGGACAGGAGCCACGAGCAGTACTTC; cdr3_aa: CASRDRSHEQYF
clone_size: many; v_call: TRBV6-1; d_call: NA; j_call: TRBJ2-3; cdr3_nt: TGTGCCAGCAGTGAAAGTACCCCCGATACGCAGTATTTT; cdr3_aa: CASSESTPDTQYF
clone_size: many; v_call: TRBV7-9; d_call: TRBD1; j_call: TRBJ1-1; cdr3_nt: TGTGCCAGCAGCTTAACAGGGGGGATAAACACTGAAGCTTTCTTT; cdr3_aa: CASSLTGGINTEAFF
clone_size: many; v_call: TRBV29-1; d_call: NA; j_call: TRBJ1-1; cdr3_nt: TGCAGCGTCGCCAAGGGGGTGTCGGCTGAAGCTTTCTTT; cdr3_aa: CSVAKGVSAEAFF
clone_size: many; v_call: TRBV7-9; d_call: NA; j_call: TRBJ2-5; cdr3_nt: TGTGCCAGCAGCCCGGACAGCCTCCAAGAGACCCAGTACTTC; cdr3_aa: CASSPDSLQETQYF
clone_size: many; v_call: TRBV7-9; d_call: NA; j_call: TRBJ1-2; cdr3_nt: TGTGCCAGCAGCCAACAGAGAACCTATGGCTACACCTTC; cdr3_aa: CASSQQRTYGYTF
clone_size: few; v_call: TRBV2; d_call: NA; j_call: TRBJ2-5; cdr3_nt: TGTGCCAGCAGGATCAGGGAAGAGACCCAGTACTTC; cdr3_aa: CASRIREETQYF
clone_size: many; v_call: TRBV20-1; d_call: TRBD1; j_call: TRBJ2-7; cdr3_nt: TGCAGTGCGTACCGGGACAGGGCCAACGAGCAGTACTTC; cdr3_aa: CSAYRDRANEQYF
clone_size: few; v_call: TRBV2; d_call: NA; j_call: TRBJ1-2; cdr3_nt: TGTGCCAGCATTTACGGCAACAACTATGGCTACACCTTC; cdr3_aa: CASIYGNNYGYTF
clone_size: NA; v_call: TRBV6-2/TRBV6-3; d_call: TRBD2; j_call: TRBJ2-3; cdr3_nt: TGTGCCAGCAGTCTTTTAGCGGGTCGCACAGATACGCAGTATTTT; cdr3_aa: CASSLLAGRTDTQYF
clone_size: NA; v_call: TRBV3-1; d_call: TRBD2; j_call: TRBJ2-5; cdr3_nt: TGTGCCAGCAGCCAAGATGGCCTAGCGGGAGAGACCCAGTACTTC; cdr3_aa: CASSQDGLAGETQYF
clone_size: many; v_call: TRBV7-6; d_call: TRBD2; j_call: TRBJ2-2; cdr3_nt: TGTGCCAGCAGCTTAAGAACTAGCGGGGGCGGGGAGCTGTTTTTT; cdr3_aa: CASSLRTSGGGELFF
clone_size: many; v_call: TRBV5-5; d_call: NA; j_call: TRBJ2-3; cdr3_nt: TGTGCCAGCAGCCTTCTAGCCTCCGGAGATACGCAGTATTTT; cdr3_aa: CASSLLASGDTQYF
clone_size: NA; v_call: TRBV25-1; d_call: NA; j_call: TRBJ1-6; cdr3_nt: TGTGCCAGCGCCCCGGTTGGGAATAATTCACCCCTCCACTTT; cdr3_aa: CASAPVGNNSPLHF
clone_size: NA; v_call: TRBV7-2; d_call: NA; j_call: TRBJ2-7; cdr3_nt: TGTGCCAGCAGGAGGACCGGGGTCGACGAGCAGTACTTC; cdr3_aa: CASRRTGVDEQYF
clone_size: many; v_call: TRBV7-8; d_call: TRBD1; j_call: TRBJ1-1; cdr3_nt: TGTGCCAGCAGCTTAGGGACAGGGGGATCTGAAGCTTTCTTT; cdr3_aa: CASSLGTGGSEAFF
clone_size: NA; v_call: TRBV5-1; d_call: TRBD1; j_call: TRBJ2-2; cdr3_nt: TGCGCCAGCAGCTGGGGACAGGGGGCACGCACCGGGGAGCTGTTTTTT; cdr3_aa: CASSWGQGARTGELFF